A few counts support the clone carrying this T cell receptor beta chain. Its antigen is currently unknown. The data belong to a study of CD8 T cells in ankylosing spondylitis. Study-level points and caveats: Several of the motif variants were reported before in synovial fluid and blood from reactive arthritis. Among TCR beta sequences, a motif of 7 to 9 highly homologous variants appeared characteristic of ankylosing spondylitis blood. Disease-linked clones were CD8+ and relatively rare in peripheral blood.

V was cut by 5 bases and J by 1 base, with 8 bases left in between. The CDR3 contains 12 residues. The germline V gene encodes CDR1 DFQATT and CDR2 SNEGSKA (reference sequence). Quantitative molecular-barcoded 5'-RACE generated the TCR beta libraries. Via MiXCR, TCRdb re-called the 5' RACE reads, giving one row per CDR3 protein. The data hold about 150,000 distinct CDR3 sequences, with 25% to 35% observed a single time. The sequence was obtained from a male donor with ankylosing spondylitis. This chain links TRBV20-1 with TRBJ1-1, with D possibly TRBD1 on 6 matching bases. The sample consisted of synovial fluid, either unsorted or a sorted T cell fraction (not recorded which). The CDR3 region has the DNA TGCAGTGCTTGGGACAAGAACACTGAAGCTTTCTTT. Protein product: CSAWDKNTEAFF.